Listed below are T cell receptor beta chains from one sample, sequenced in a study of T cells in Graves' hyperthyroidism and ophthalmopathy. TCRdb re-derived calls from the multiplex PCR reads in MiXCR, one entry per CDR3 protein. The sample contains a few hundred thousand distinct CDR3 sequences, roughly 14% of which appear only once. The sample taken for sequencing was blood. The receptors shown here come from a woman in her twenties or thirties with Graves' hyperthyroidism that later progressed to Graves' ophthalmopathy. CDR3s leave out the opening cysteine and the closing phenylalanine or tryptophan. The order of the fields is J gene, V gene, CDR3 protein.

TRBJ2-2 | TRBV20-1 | SAGDRVLNTGELF
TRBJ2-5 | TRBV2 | ASNQETQY
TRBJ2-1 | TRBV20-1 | SARDNERELLNEQF
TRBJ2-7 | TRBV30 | AWTSGSYEQY
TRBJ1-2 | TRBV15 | ATSRAGNYGYT
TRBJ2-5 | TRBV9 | ASSKGGQETQY
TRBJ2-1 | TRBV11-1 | ASSLAGNSYNEQF
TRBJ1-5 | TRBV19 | ASSIREGSNQPQH
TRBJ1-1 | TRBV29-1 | SVELGTGRGLRAF
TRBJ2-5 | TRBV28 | ASISAGTGYQETQY
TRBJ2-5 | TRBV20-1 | SAYPGTSCTPETQY
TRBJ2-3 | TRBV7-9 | ASSLASMLGLIPPDTQY
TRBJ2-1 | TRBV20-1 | SARVGGSYNEQF
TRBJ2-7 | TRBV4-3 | ASSQVLDTYEQY
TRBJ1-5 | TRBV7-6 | ASQAQTGGNQPQH
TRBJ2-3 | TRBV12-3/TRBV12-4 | ASSPYERDENTQY
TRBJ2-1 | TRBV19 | ASSIRTSGNSYNEQF
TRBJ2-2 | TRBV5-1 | ASSLERDRNTGELF
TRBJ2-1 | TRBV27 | ASSSPSGSSYNEQF
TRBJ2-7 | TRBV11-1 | ASSSSGGLAFEQY
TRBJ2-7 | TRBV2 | ASRKDRGTYEQY
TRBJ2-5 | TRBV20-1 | SAQGLAGSETQY
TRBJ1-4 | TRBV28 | ASSPLPGQSREKLF
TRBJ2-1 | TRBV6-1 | ASSPGQGAYEQF
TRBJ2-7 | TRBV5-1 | ASRKEGGGYEQY
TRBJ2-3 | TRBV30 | ATDRDRGIGTQY
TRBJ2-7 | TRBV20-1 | SAAPGGEQY
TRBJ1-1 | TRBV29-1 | SVVVSLNTEAF
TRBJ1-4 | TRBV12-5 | ASGQRGVGPNEKLF
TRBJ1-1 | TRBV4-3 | ASSQDRQGWTNTEAF
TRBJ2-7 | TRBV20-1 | SASTGTSGSSEQY
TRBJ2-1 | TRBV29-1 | SVDGLAQNEQF
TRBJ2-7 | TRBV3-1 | ASSQIAGSYEQY
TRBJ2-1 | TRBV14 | ASSPGFFGWDRDNEQF
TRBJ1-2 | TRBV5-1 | ASSLSVGGHYGYT
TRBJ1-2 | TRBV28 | ASSTEKGYGYT
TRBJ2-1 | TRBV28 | ASRQTSGAYNEQF
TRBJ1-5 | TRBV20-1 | SAIRDPGGGQPQH
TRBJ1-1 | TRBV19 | ASMRGMNTEAF
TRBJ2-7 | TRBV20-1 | SAIQASSYEQY
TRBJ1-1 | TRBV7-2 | ASSLWGITEAF
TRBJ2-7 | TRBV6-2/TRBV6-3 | AVTPGQGVLYAQY
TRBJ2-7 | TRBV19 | ASSRTGTSGRRREQY
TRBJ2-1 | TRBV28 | ASSPLPGLAGNYNEQF
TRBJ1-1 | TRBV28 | ASSPTDVTAEAF
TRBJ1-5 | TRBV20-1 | SARVGGGGARNQPQH
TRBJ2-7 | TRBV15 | ATSRIQGTYEQY
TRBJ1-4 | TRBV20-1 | SARSNLHRGATNEKLF
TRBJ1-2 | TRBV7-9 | ASSYQPQGANGYGYT
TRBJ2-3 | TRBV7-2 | ASSLVGVAGLTDTQY